This T cell receptor (beta chain) appears in the sequencing data of a study of OX40 agonist ivuxolimab in advanced cancers. Overall study: An agonistic anti-OX40 (CD134) antibody, ivuxolimab, was used to treat the patients. Each patient was given ivuxolimab into a vein every 2 weeks, at 0.01 to 10 mg/kg.

CDR1 MNHEY and CDR2 SVGAGI come from the germline V gene. Unmatched junction bases numbered 10, after V lost 6 bases and J lost 14 bases. The CDR3 has 12 amino acids. Whole-study findings and limits: CD8+ T cells were the subset that, on average, had more expanded clones than CD4+.

Blood draws occurred at baseline, cycle 4 day 1, and cycle 7 day 1. In its sample, this clone was seen once. Its matching antigen is unknown. The assay was immunoSEQ multiplex PCR, and TCRdb's table has in-frame clones only and misses some. The repertoire consists of roughly 50,000 clones, with over 80% occurring once and the leading ten covering around 12%. The receptor was derived from an adult with an advanced solid tumor such as melanoma, head and neck, liver or kidney cancer. The specimen comprised CD4+ or CD8+ T cells sorted from blood, sampled in a trial of the OX40 agonist ivuxolimab. The chain links TRBV6-5 to TRBJ2-1, with 7 bases matching TRBD1. This CDR3 is CASSNLIGGKFF. The CDR3 nucleotides read TGTGCCAGCAGCAATCTAATAGGGGGCAAGTTCTTC.